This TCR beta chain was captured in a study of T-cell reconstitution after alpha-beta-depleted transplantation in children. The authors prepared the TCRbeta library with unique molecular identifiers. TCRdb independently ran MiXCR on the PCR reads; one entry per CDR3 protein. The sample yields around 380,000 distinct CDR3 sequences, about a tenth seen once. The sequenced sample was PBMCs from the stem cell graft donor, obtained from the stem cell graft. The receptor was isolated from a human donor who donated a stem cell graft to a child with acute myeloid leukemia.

The CDR3: CASSYERPPSNQPQHF. CDR3 nucleotide sequence: TGTGCCAGCAGTTACGAGCGACCACCGAGCAATCAGCCCCAGCATTTT. This chain uses TRBV6-5 with TRBJ1-5, with D unresolved. Deletions cut 2 bases from V and 1 base from J, with 12 bases between. Per germline, CDR1 MNHEY and CDR2 SVGAGI. CDR3 size: 16 residues.